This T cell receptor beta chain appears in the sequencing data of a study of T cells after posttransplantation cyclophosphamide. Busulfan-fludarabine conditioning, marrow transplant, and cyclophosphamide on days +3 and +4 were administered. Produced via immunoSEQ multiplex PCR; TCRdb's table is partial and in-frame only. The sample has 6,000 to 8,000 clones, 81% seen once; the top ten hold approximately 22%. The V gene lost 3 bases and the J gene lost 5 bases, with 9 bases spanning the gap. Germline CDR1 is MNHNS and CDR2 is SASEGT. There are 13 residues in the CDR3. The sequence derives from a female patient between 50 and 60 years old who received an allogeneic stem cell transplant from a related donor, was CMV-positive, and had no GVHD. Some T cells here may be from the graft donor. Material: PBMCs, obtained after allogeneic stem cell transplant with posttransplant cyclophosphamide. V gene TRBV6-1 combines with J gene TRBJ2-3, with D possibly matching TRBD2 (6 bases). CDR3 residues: CASSETREDTQYF. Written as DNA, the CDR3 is TGTGCCAGCAGTGAGACTAGAGAAGATACGCAGTATTTT.